This TCR beta chain stems from a study of cytomegalovirus exposure and HLA in healthy donors. Study background: Genetic ancestry analysis placed about 80% of the 400 or so donors that were genotyped in the Caucasian-associated cluster. General study results and limits: The study dropped some indistinguishable V segments, TRBV6-2 and TRBV6-3 among them. Later, an analysis found that common viral pathogens appeared to be linked with several of the most significant clusters.

As to this clone: The antigen remains undetermined.

The CDR3 is made up of 13 amino acids. V lost 6 bases and J 1 base, leaving 7 bases between the germline ends. CDR1 and CDR2 from the germline V gene are SNHLY and FYNNEI. The PCR made use of 60 Vbeta and 13 Jbeta primers. Libraries were prepared by immunoSEQ multiplex PCR; TCRdb keeps only in-frame clonotypes and omits some of them. The sample has roughly 100,000 clones; around 79% are singletons. This rearrangement joins TRBV2 to TRBJ1-3, with a weak D call TRBD1 (6 bases). This TCR was sampled from a man in his 60s in good health and CMV-seropositive. The sequencing sample was made of PBMCs. Here the CDR3 reads CASSRGSGNTIYF. CDR3 in DNA: TGTGCCAGCAGCAGGGGATCTGGAAACACCATATATTTT.